This T cell receptor beta chain was sequenced in a study of T-cell memory formation after mild COVID-19. This clonotype has a handful of counts. Via MiXCR, TCRdb re-called the 5' RACE reads, giving one row per CDR3 protein. The repertoire includes about 440,000 distinct CDR3 sequences, 20% of them detected once, and about 8.1% sits in the top ten. This CDR3 comprises 18 residues. Unmatched junction bases numbered 15, after V lost 4 bases and J lost 1 base. The germline V gene encodes CDR1 SGHDN and CDR2 FVKESK. The source of this sequence is an adult woman who had mild COVID-19 (a few samples of this study predate the infection). Cell type and time point are not known. The sequenced material came from PBMCs or a T cell subset sorted from them (not recorded which). The chain uses TRBV14 and TRBJ2-7; 8 positions match TRBD1. The CDR3 sequence is CASSPSDRGRSWSYEQYF. The CDR3 nucleotides are TGTGCCAGCAGCCCTTCAGACAGGGGAAGGTCTTGGTCCTACGAGCAGTACTTC.